This TCR beta chain was observed in a study of T cell repertoires in cytomegalovirus infection. Study-wide background: The study used recently identified HLA-C-restricted and well-studied HLA-B-restricted CMV epitopes. It was the public TCR beta signatures that indicated both CMV infection and matching HLA type.

TCRdb reprocessed the reads with MiXCR, giving one entry per CDR3 protein. The table lists 550,000 to 700,000 distinct CDR3 sequences, under 45% of them singletons, with about 48% in the top ten. The CDR3 length is 12 residues, termini included. Germline V gives CDR1 GTSNPN, CDR2 SVGIG (reference sequence). With regard to this clonotype: The antigen remains undetermined. The DNA is left out, because the CDR3 cannot be placed on it with certainty; the CDR3 is given as TCRdb lists it.

The V and J genes are TRBV30 and TRBJ2-7; TRBD1 is the table's D call and was not checked against the DNA. The receptor was isolated from a human donor in good health (CMV status not recorded). Some clones in this sample may be carry-over from other donors' samples. Sequenced material: cultured PBMCs, taken from culture after CMV antigen stimulation. This CDR3 is CAWGTGTGRTYF.